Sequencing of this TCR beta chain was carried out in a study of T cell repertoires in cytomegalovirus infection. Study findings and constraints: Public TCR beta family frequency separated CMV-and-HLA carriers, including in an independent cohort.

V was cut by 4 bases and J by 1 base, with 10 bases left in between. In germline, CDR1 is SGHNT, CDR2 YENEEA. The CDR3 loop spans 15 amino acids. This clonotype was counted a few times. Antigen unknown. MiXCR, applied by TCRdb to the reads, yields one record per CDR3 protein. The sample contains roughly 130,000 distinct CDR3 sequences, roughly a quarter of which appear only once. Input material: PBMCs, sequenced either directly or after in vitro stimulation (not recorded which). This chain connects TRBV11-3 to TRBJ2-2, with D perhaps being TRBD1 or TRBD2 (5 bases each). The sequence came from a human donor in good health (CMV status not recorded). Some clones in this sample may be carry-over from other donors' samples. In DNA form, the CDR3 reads TGTGCCAGCAGCTCCGGTGGGGGGAACACCGGGGAGCTGTTTTTT. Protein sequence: CASSSGGGNTGELFF. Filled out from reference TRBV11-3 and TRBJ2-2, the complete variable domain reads EAGVVQSPRYKIIEKKQPVAFWCNPISGHNTLYWYLQNLGQGPELLIRYENEEAVDDSQLPKDRFSAERLKGVDSTLKIQPAELGDSAVYLCASSSGGGNTGELFFGEGSRLTVL.